A selection of T cell receptor beta chains follows, all from one sample in a study of cytotoxic CD8 clonotypes in ibrutinib-treated CLL. Sequencing used immunoSEQ multiplex PCR; TCRdb keeps in-frame clones, though not all of them. Among roughly 300,000 clones, roughly four fifths were seen once, and the ten largest hold about 5%. Material: PBMCs, obtained at disease progression, from a patient treated with ibrutinib. The receptors were gathered from a human donor with chronic lymphocytic leukemia. CDR3s include the opening cysteine and the closing phenylalanine or tryptophan. The D gene is left open where the match is weak. A clone size is listed for some rows: how often the clone was seen (once, few, many), or a class if it is expanded.

cdr3_length: 13; v_call: TRBV4-1; clone_size: -; d_call: TRBD1; j_call: TRBJ2-1; cdr3_aa: CASSLGQGDEQFF; cdr3_nt: TGCGCCAGCAGCCTTGGACAGGGGGATGAGCAGTTCTTC
cdr3_length: 16; v_call: TRBV4-1; clone_size: -; d_call: -; j_call: TRBJ1-3; cdr3_aa: CASSQPTGASGNTIYF; cdr3_nt: TGCGCCAGCAGCCAGCCGACTGGCGCCTCTGGAAACACCATATATTTT
cdr3_length: 11; v_call: TRBV10-2; clone_size: -; d_call: -; j_call: TRBJ2-1; cdr3_aa: CASSPLSGQFF; cdr3_nt: TGCGCCAGCAGTCCCCTTAGCGGGCAGTTCTTC
cdr3_length: 14; v_call: TRBV18; clone_size: -; d_call: -; j_call: TRBJ2-7; cdr3_aa: CASSPPGKSYEQYF; cdr3_nt: TGTGCCAGCTCACCACCGGGGAAATCCTATGAGCAGTACTTC
cdr3_length: 13; v_call: TRBV10-3; clone_size: -; d_call: -; j_call: TRBJ1-2; cdr3_aa: CAIKVGINYGYTF; cdr3_nt: TGTGCCATCAAGGTTGGGATTAACTATGGCTACACCTTC
cdr3_length: 15; v_call: TRBV9; clone_size: -; d_call: TRBD1; j_call: TRBJ1-2; cdr3_aa: CASSAEGQGGYGYTF; cdr3_nt: TGTGCCAGCAGCGCAGAGGGACAGGGAGGCTATGGCTACACCTTC
cdr3_length: 16; v_call: TRBV6-4; clone_size: -; d_call: -; j_call: TRBJ2-4; cdr3_aa: CASSDSCYGAKNIQYF; cdr3_nt: TGTGCCAGCAGTGACTCGTGTTATGGGGCCAAAAACATTCAGTACTTC
cdr3_length: 14; v_call: TRBV9; clone_size: -; d_call: TRBD2; j_call: TRBJ2-3; cdr3_aa: CASSVRTRGDTQYF; cdr3_nt: TGTGCCAGCAGCGTAAGGACTAGGGGTGATACGCAGTATTTT
cdr3_length: 20; v_call: TRBV12-2; clone_size: -; d_call: -; j_call: TRBJ2-3; cdr3_aa: CASRLPPSGRIQSSTDTQYF; cdr3_nt: TGTGCAAGTCGCTTACCCCCTAGCGGGAGGATACAATCTAGCACAGATACGCAGTATTTT
cdr3_length: 13; v_call: TRBV5-1; clone_size: -; d_call: -; j_call: TRBJ2-5; cdr3_aa: CASSLSMPETQYF; cdr3_nt: TGCGCCAGCAGCCTTTCAATGCCGGAGACCCAGTACTTC
cdr3_length: 14; v_call: TRBV21-1; clone_size: once; d_call: -; j_call: TRBJ2-7; cdr3_aa: CASVTPKTSYEQYF; cdr3_nt: TGTGCCAGCGTCACACCGAAAACATCCTACGAGCAGTACTTC
cdr3_length: 16; v_call: TRBV6-6; clone_size: -; d_call: TRBD2; j_call: TRBJ2-1; cdr3_aa: CASSYGTGGRKNEQFF; cdr3_nt: TGTGCCAGCAGTTACGGTACGGGAGGGAGGAAAAATGAGCAGTTCTTC
cdr3_length: 14; v_call: TRBV5-1; clone_size: -; d_call: -; j_call: TRBJ1-4; cdr3_aa: CASSPTAPNEKLFF; cdr3_nt: TGCGCCAGCAGCCCGACAGCCCCTAATGAAAAACTGTTTTTT